The 30 T cell receptor beta chains below all came from one sample that was sequenced in a study of blood T cell repertoires in COVID-19. Clones were sequenced by immunoSEQ multiplex PCR, and TCRdb holds only the in-frame ones, with some missing. The table lists over 130,000 clones, around 86% of them singletons. The specimen sequenced was peripheral blood. These receptors came from a man between 65 and 80 years old with acute or convalescent COVID-19.

The chain employs TRBV24-1 and TRBJ2-7; no reliable D call. The germline V gene encodes CDR1 KGHDR and CDR2 SFDVKD. CDR3 length equals 16 residues. V was pared by 1 base and J by 6 bases, with 18 bases between. CDR3 residues: CATSDFATFPSSEQYF. In DNA form, the CDR3 reads TGTGCCACCAGTGATTTCGCGACATTTCCAAGCTCCGAGCAGTACTTC.

This chain joins TRBV28 and TRBJ1-6; D call uncertain. V gave up 2 bases and J gave up 11 bases, with 10 bases separating them. This CDR3 comprises 13 residues. Per germline, CDR1 MDHEN and CDR2 SYDVKM. The CDR3 DNA reads as TGTGCCAGCAGTTTAATACAGAGGGCACCCCTCCACTTT. Residues: CASSLIQRAPLHF.

The V and J genes are TRBV7-2 and TRBJ1-2, with 11 bases fitting TRBD1. V was pared by 5 bases and J by 8 bases, with 10 bases of the junction left unmatched. Germline V gene lookup returns CDR1 SGHTA and CDR2 FQGNSA. The CDR3 is made up of 15 amino acids. The CDR3 loop is CASSTADRGRGGYTF. The CDR3 DNA is TGTGCCAGCAGCACCGCGGACAGGGGGCGCGGGGGCTACACCTTC.

This sequence joins TRBV10-1 and TRBJ2-7; TRBD1 is a possible D gene (6 bases). The CDR3 loop spans 17 amino acids. The germline V gene has CDR1 WNHNN and CDR2 SYGVQD (reference sequence). V was cut by 2 bases and J by 1 base, with 18 bases left in between. CDR3 protein: CASSEPAARRGSYEQYF. For the CDR3, the DNA is TGCGCCAGCAGTGAGCCCGCAGCACGCAGGGGATCCTACGAGCAGTACTTC.

V is TRBV25-1 and J is TRBJ1-3; D unresolved. V was pared by 2 bases and J by 2 bases, with 7 bases between. The CDR3 extends over 14 amino acids. Germline CDR1 is MGHDK and CDR2 is SYGVNS. DNA for the CDR3: TGTGCCAGCAGTGAAGAGAGAACTGGAAACACCATATATTTT. It translates to CASSEERTGNTIYF.

In this sample, this clone turned up a few times. This sequence joins TRBV5-1 and TRBJ2-6; TRBD1 aligns across 7 bases. Germline assignment: CDR1 SGHRS and CDR2 YFSETQ. Trimming took 4 bases from V and 2 from J; bases not matched to a gene: 3. CDR3 length equals 15 residues. This CDR3 reads CASSVGQPGANVLTF. In nucleotides, the CDR3 is TGCGCCAGCAGCGTGGGACAGCCTGGGGCCAACGTCCTGACTTTC. Drawing the rest from reference TRBV5-1 and TRBJ2-6, the complete variable domain is KAGVTQTPRYLIKTRGQQVTLSCSPISGHRSVSWYQQTPGQGLQFLFEYFSETQRNKGNFPGRFSGRQFSNSRSEMNVSTLELGDSALYLCASSVGQPGANVLTFGAGSRLTVL.

This chain connects TRBV19 to TRBJ2-7; D possibly corresponds to TRBD2 (6 bases). The germline gives CDR1 LNHDA, CDR2 SQIVND (reference sequence). This CDR3 contains 14 residues. V gave up 7 bases and J gave up 6 bases, with 19 bases separating them. The DNA for the CDR3 is TGTGCCAGTACCATTTCCCCGTCCGGGGGCGAGCAGTACTTC. Translated: CASTISPSGGEQYF.

The chain couples TRBV23-1 to TRBJ2-1; tentative D call: TRBD2 (7 bases). TRBV23-1 is placed among ORFs of uncertain function. Trimming removed 1 base from V and 3 bases from J, with 16 bases in between. This CDR3 has 17 amino acids. CDR3 coding DNA: TGCGCCAGCAGTCAATGGGCGGGGGCATCGGACTACAATGAGCAGTTCTTC. Translated, it gives CASSQWAGASDYNEQFF.

The rearrangement links TRBV7-2 to TRBJ1-1, with TRBD1 identical over 7 bases. The V gene's germline CDR1 is SGHTA and CDR2 FQGNSA. The CDR3 is 16 amino acids. The junction had 8 bases not matched to a gene; V was cut back by 2 bases and J by 2 bases. CDR3 DNA sequence: TGTGCCAGCAGCTTACGGGGACAGCACCTCAACACTGAAGCTTTCTTT. Encoded protein: CASSLRGQHLNTEAFF.

The rearrangement uses TRBV11-3 and TRBJ2-3; 9 bases agree with TRBD1. V gave up 5 bases and J gave up 10 bases; unmatched junction bases: 7. Germline values: CDR1 SGHNT, CDR2 YENEEA. CDR3 length equals 13 residues. In DNA, the CDR3 is TGTGCCAGCAGCCAATCCGGGACAGGGTCGCAGTATTTT. This sequence encodes CASSQSGTGSQYF.

This clone was detected a few times. The chain is built from TRBV3-1 (or the pseudogene TRBV3-2) and TRBJ2-5; D might be TRBD2 (6 bases). V was cut by 4 bases and J by 4 bases, with 7 bases left in between. The CDR3 consists of 12 residues. The V gene's germline CDR1 is LGHDT and CDR2 YNNKEL (reference sequence). DNA of the CDR3: TGTGCCAGCAGCCGACTAGGAGAGACCCAGTACTTC. Amino acids: CASSRLGETQYF.

This chain connects TRBV6-6 to TRBJ1-2; 7 bases are shared with TRBD1. Germline loops: CDR1 MNHNY, CDR2 SVGAGI (reference sequence). V lost 3 bases, J lost 3 bases, and 7 bases stayed unmatched. The CDR3 is 15 amino acids. CDR3 bases: TGTGCCAGCAGTTATCGACAGGGAGGCGACTATGGCTACACCTTC. This gives the protein CASSYRQGGDYGYTF.

The V and J genes are TRBV28 and TRBJ2-7, with D tentatively TRBD2 (7 bases). Germline V gene data show CDR1 as MDHEN and CDR2 as SYDVKM. The CDR3 runs to 15 residues. V was trimmed by 3 bases and J by 0 bases, leaving 12 bases between them. CDR3 region: CASSFRGGPSYEQYF. As DNA, the CDR3 is TGTGCCAGCAGTTTTAGGGGGGGCCCCTCCTACGAGCAGTACTTC.

V gene TRBV9 combines with J gene TRBJ2-5; D gene ambiguous. The CDR3 length is 13 residues. Germline V gene sequence: CDR1 SGDLS, CDR2 YYNGEE. Trimming took 0 bases from V and 2 from J, leaving 5 bases between them. The CDR3 nucleotides are TGTGCCAGCAGCGTAGCCCCGCAAGAGACCCAGTACTTC. This encodes CASSVAPQETQYF. Full variable domain (missing parts from reference TRBV9 and TRBJ2-5): DSGVTQTPKHLITATGQRVTLRCSPRSGDLSVYWYQQSLDQGLQFLIQYYNGEERAKGNILERFSAQQFPDLHSELNLSSLELGDSALYFCASSVAPQETQYFGPGTRLLVL.

V gene TRBV28 combines with J gene TRBJ2-7; TRBD1 matches at 8 bases. Germline V gene sequence: CDR1 MDHEN, CDR2 SYDVKM. This CDR3 has 14 amino acids. The trim removed 6 bases at V and 1 base at J, leaving 5 bases unmatched. The CDR3 sequence is CASRDGTGSYEQYF. The CDR3 region has the DNA TGTGCCAGCAGGGACGGGACAGGTTCCTACGAGCAGTACTTC.

The chain couples TRBV7-9 to TRBJ2-4, with a weak D call TRBD1 (6 bases). Germline V gene lookup returns CDR1 SEHNR and CDR2 FQNEAQ (reference sequence). Trimming cost V 5 bases and J 7 bases, with 15 bases left between them. This CDR3 region has 14 residues. CDR3 sequence: CASSAHRDVNIQYF. CDR3 in DNA: TGTGCCAGCAGCGCACACAGGGATGTGAACATTCAGTACTTC.

In the case of this clone: The same CDR3 is also encoded by other DNA sequences in this sample. The chain couples TRBV5-1 to TRBJ2-7; 10 nucleotides agree with TRBD1. The CDR3 sequence is 15 residues long. Losses at the gene ends were 0 bases for V and 7 bases for J; bases not matched to a gene: 7. The V gene's germline CDR1 is SGHRS and CDR2 YFSETQ. The CDR3 is CASSLEGDRGGEQYF. The CDR3 DNA reads as TGCGCCAGCAGCTTGGAGGGGGACAGGGGTGGGGAGCAGTACTTC.

The chain joins TRBV25-1 to TRBJ2-2; 8 nucleotides agree with TRBD2. This CDR3 region has 16 residues. Per germline, CDR1 MGHDK and CDR2 SYGVNS. V lost 0 bases, J lost 1 base, and 1 base stayed unmatched. The CDR3 sequence is CASSEYGGVNTGELFF. In DNA form, the CDR3 reads TGTGCCAGCAGTGAATACGGGGGGGTGAACACCGGGGAGCTGTTTTTT.

This chain links TRBV9 with TRBJ1-6, with D possibly being TRBD1 (5 bases). CDR1 is SGDLS, CDR2 YYNGEE, per germline. Trimming shortened V by 4 bases and J by 5 bases, and 16 bases separated the two germline ends. This CDR3 contains 16 residues. The CDR3 DNA sequence: TGTGCCAGCAGCAAAGAAAGGGGCTGGAATAATTCACCCCTCCACTTT. This encodes CASSKERGWNNSPLHF.

The chain employs TRBV7-2 and TRBJ2-1; D gene ambiguous. Trimming took off 1 base at V and 0 bases at J, with 7 bases between the two ends. This CDR3 spans 15 amino acids. CDR1 and CDR2 (germline): SGHTA, FQGNSA. CDR3 loop: CASSLGWSSYNEQFF. The CDR3 DNA sequence: TGTGCCAGCAGCTTAGGGTGGAGCTCCTACAATGAGCAGTTCTTC.

This CDR3 is CSVDPGQGETQYF. Here the CDR3 DNA reads TGCAGCGTGGACCCCGGGCAGGGAGAGACCCAGTACTTC. The rearrangement links TRBV29-1 to TRBJ2-5; D might be TRBD1 (5 bases). The CDR3 length is 13 residues. CDR1 is SQVTM and CDR2 is ANQGSEA in the germline V gene. Trimming left V 6 bases short and J 4 bases short, with 15 bases between.

This rearrangement joins TRBV28 to TRBJ2-5; the match to TRBD1 covers 8 bases. Germline V CDR1 and CDR2: MDHEN, SYDVKM. V lost 5 bases to trimming and J lost 3 bases; unmatched junction nucleotides: 11. The CDR3 length is 16 residues. CDR3 nucleotides: TGTGCCAGCAGTGCCCCTATCAGGACAGGGAAAGAGACCCAGTACTTC. It yields the protein CASSAPIRTGKETQYF.

This sequence joins TRBV27 and TRBJ2-3; 10 bases match TRBD1. Germline V lookup: CDR1 MNHEY, CDR2 SMNVEV (reference sequence). V dropped 7 bases and J dropped 1; count of bases not matched to a gene: 8. This CDR3 has 16 residues. The CDR3 loop is CASKLRTGGGTDTQYF. For the CDR3, the DNA is TGTGCCAGCAAACTTCGGACAGGGGGAGGCACAGATACGCAGTATTTT.

This sequence joins TRBV13 and TRBJ2-3, with 13 bases aligning to TRBD2. The CDR3 sequence is 16 residues long. Germline CDR1 PRHDT, CDR2 FYEKMQ (reference sequence). Losses at the gene ends were 6 bases for V and 5 bases for J; bases not matched to a gene: 8. For the CDR3, the DNA is TGTGCCAGCAGAGAAGGGACTAGCGGGACGAGAGATACGCAGTATTTT. It encodes CASREGTSGTRDTQYF.

The chain carries TRBV5-1 and TRBJ2-7, with TRBD1 identical over 8 bases. The V gene's germline CDR1 is SGHRS and CDR2 YFSETQ. J lost 3 bases, V lost 3 bases, and 5 bases had no gene match. This CDR3 comprises 14 residues. The CDR3 loop reads CASSSGQGIYEQYF. CDR3 DNA: TGCGCCAGCAGCTCCGGACAGGGTATCTACGAGCAGTACTTC.

V usage is TRBV7-2 and J usage is TRBJ2-1; a weak D match, TRBD2 (6 bases). V lost 1 base and J 5 bases, leaving 15 bases between the germline ends. The CDR3 has 16 amino acids. CDR1 and CDR2 (germline): SGHTA, FQGNSA. The CDR3 DNA follows: TGTGCCAGCAGCTTAGTTCCGGGAGTGGGGAACAATGAGCAGTTCTTC. Amino acids: CASSLVPGVGNNEQFF.

This chain joins TRBV6-5 and TRBJ2-7, with 8 bases fitting TRBD1. Looked up from germline, CDR1 is MNHEY and CDR2 is SVGAGI. The trim removed 10 bases at V and 3 bases at J, leaving 11 bases unmatched. The CDR3 has 14 amino acids. CDR3 residues: CAIKDDRGFYEQYF. In nucleotides, the CDR3 is TGTGCCATAAAAGACGACAGGGGCTTCTACGAGCAGTACTTC.

The chain combines TRBV24-1 with TRBJ2-6, with 9 bases aligning to TRBD1. This CDR3 region has 18 residues. The junction had 5 bases not matched to a gene; V was cut back by 3 bases and J by 0 bases. Germline V gene lookup returns CDR1 KGHDR and CDR2 SFDVKD. CDR3 in DNA: TGTGCCACCAGTGATCGCGGGACAGGGTTCTCTGGGGCCAACGTCCTGACTTTC. Amino acid sequence: CATSDRGTGFSGANVLTF.

The chain links TRBV23-1 to TRBJ1-5; D is unclear. TRBV23-1 is treated as an ORF (open reading frame) with a function not yet certain. The V and J ends lost 0 bases and 5 bases respectively, with 14 bases between them. The CDR3 extends over 16 amino acids. The CDR3 protein is CASSQSCGSMYQPQHF. The DNA for the CDR3 is TGCGCCAGCAGTCAATCGTGCGGGTCGATGTATCAGCCCCAGCATTTT.

The chain uses TRBV7-2 and TRBJ2-5; 9 bases are shared with TRBD1. V gave up 4 bases and J gave up 4 bases; unmatched junction bases: 4. Per the germline V gene, CDR1 is SGHTA and CDR2 is FQGNSA. The CDR3 spans 14 residues. CDR3 region: CASSYGTGLETQYF. CDR3 nucleotides: TGTGCCAGCAGCTATGGGACAGGGCTAGAGACCCAGTACTTC.